A selection of T cell receptor beta chains follows, all from one sample in a study of blood T cell repertoires in COVID-19. The table came from immunoSEQ multiplex PCR; TCRdb's copy has only in-frame clones and leaves some out. The sample holds approximately 150,000 clones, around 88% seen once. Sample: peripheral blood. These receptors were taken from a woman aged 60-70 years with acute or convalescent COVID-19. CDR3s include the opening cysteine and the closing phenylalanine or tryptophan. The D gene is left open where the match is weak.

D	V	CDR3
.	TRBV2	CASSSGQGGARGYTF
TRBD1	TRBV19	CASSMGDRGFDEQFF
TRBD1	TRBV5-4	CASSLASGGDSPLHF
.	TRBV4-2	CASSPSAGPGNEKLFF
.	TRBV19	CASSRGQLETQYF
.	TRBV7-9	CASSLRQGHNSPLHF
.	TRBV11-1	CASSPGRLTGELFF
TRBD1	TRBV7-9	CASLTGTNEQFF
.	TRBV5-1	CASSSYGEALHF
.	TRBV3-1/TRBV3-2	CASSQVRGVHYGYTF
.	TRBV5-8	CASSLRNQPQHF
.	TRBV9	CASSVEEGPTGNTIYF
TRBD1	TRBV9	CASSAQRWGQGLMPLHF
TRBD1	TRBV28	CASKGTGGSDTQYF
.	TRBV7-7	CASSLPHTRVRNQPQHF
.	TRBV3-1/TRBV3-2	CASSQGDWDTALEQFF
.	TRBV18	CASSPLEGRGYTF
TRBD1	TRBV5-1	CASSRDETGTHEQYF
TRBD1	TRBV3-1/TRBV3-2	CASSLPGQGLGSPLHF
TRBD1	TRBV12-3/TRBV12-4	CASRQGARETQYF
TRBD1	TRBV24-1	CATSDYSGTDNEQFF
.	TRBV30	CAWSGTTGYGYTF
TRBD1	TRBV2	CASSHRGSPRYEQYF
.	TRBV6-5	CASKADRSYNEQFF
.	TRBV6-5	CASSPLSRGVGYTF
.	TRBV5-1	CASSFLSPSGELFF
.	TRBV30	CAWSNGAGYTF
.	TRBV4-1	CASSQATGFYEQYF
.	TRBV28	CASSTPGGYVEAFF
TRBD1	TRBV3-1/TRBV3-2	CASSPGTGRERNTEAFF
.	TRBV19	CASRLAATDEQFF
TRBD2	TRBV6-5	CASSSTSGKDTQYF
TRBD1	TRBV7-9	CASSYSGTGEDSGNTIYF
TRBD1	TRBV28	CASSRRTGGGVVYGYTF
TRBD1	TRBV10-3	CAISARGTGSMNTEAFF
.	TRBV4-3	CASSQDLITHYGYTF
TRBD1	TRBV10-3	CAISEYQGAQNTIYF
TRBD1	TRBV7-9	CASSLKGQGNTGELFF
.	TRBV9	CASSVERGAQETQYF
.	TRBV29-1	CSVGTANTGELFF
.	TRBV7-2	CASTMTSGQPQHF
.	TRBV11-1	CASSLDVGGTTDTQYF
TRBD1	TRBV9	CASSPSGTGFYEQYF
.	TRBV9	CASSGGLLSGNTIYF
TRBD1	TRBV4-3	CASSQDRARGDQPQHF
TRBD1	TRBV28	CASSSGTGYHEQYF
.	TRBV9	CASSARGDRQPQETQYF
TRBD2	TRBV3-1/TRBV3-2	CASSQELAGSPTDTQYF
.	TRBV18	CASSRGGPYNEQFF
.	TRBV20-1	CSASPLDRLNTEAFF
.	TRBV11-2	CASSSTDTQYF